The T cell receptor beta chain described here comes from a study of blood T cell repertoires in COVID-19. Overall study context: PBMCs, B-cell-depleted T cells, or T cells provided the cDNA or gDNA that made up the material.

Profiling relied on immunoSEQ multiplex PCR, and the TCRdb table lists in-frame clones only, not all of them. Altogether around 160,000 clones are present, around 90% being singletons, with the ten largest covering 4%. With V trimmed by 7 bases and J by 8 bases, 18 bases remained unmatched. This CDR3 spans 17 amino acids. CDR1 SGHNT and CDR2 YYREEE come from the germline V gene (reference sequence). Everyone who took part was roughly 18 to 100 years old, and they came from over 20 US areas. Exposed enrollees encountered a COVID-19 case at some point within 2 weeks before study entry. The chain links TRBV5-4 to TRBJ2-1; the match to TRBD2 covers 10 bases. The sequenced sample consisted of PBMCs or T cells enriched from blood (not recorded which). This TCR derives from a woman aged 40 to 50 who had been exposed to COVID-19. CDR3 sequence: CASGDAKAGGLVDEQFF. CDR3 coding DNA: TGTGCCAGCGGAGATGCCAAAGCGGGAGGGTTGGTCGATGAGCAGTTCTTC.